Below are 30 T cell receptor beta chains sequenced from a single sample in a study of blood T cell repertoires in COVID-19. The method was immunoSEQ multiplex PCR; TCRdb's version includes in-frame clones alone and lacks a portion of them. The sample carries about 130,000 clones, roughly 80% recorded once. Sequenced sample: peripheral blood. The receptors shown here come from an elderly man with COVID-19, enrolled during active disease.

The genes are TRBV11-3 and TRBJ2-3; 7 bases align to TRBD2. The germline V gene encodes CDR1 SGHNT and CDR2 YENEEA. The CDR3 sequence is 12 residues long. J gave up 6 bases and V 5 bases, and 2 bases lay outside the gene matches. The CDR3 DNA follows: TGTGCCAGCAGCGCTAGCGGCGATACGCAGTATTTT. Amino acids: CASSASGDTQYF.

This CDR3 is CASSAGVAGAPQFF. CDR3 in DNA: TGTGCCAGCAGCGCGGGGGTAGCGGGCGCGCCCCAGTTCTTC. This chain joins TRBV7-9 and TRBJ2-1; 7 bases map to TRBD2. From germline, CDR1 is SEHNR and CDR2 FQNEAQ (reference sequence). V was pared by 5 bases and J by 13 bases, with 14 bases of the junction left unmatched. This CDR3 spans 14 amino acids.

The chain combines TRBV11-1 with TRBJ2-7; 7 positions agree with TRBD1. The germline gives CDR1 SGHAT, CDR2 FQDESV (reference sequence). The length of the CDR3 is 14 residues. V was clipped by 5 bases and J by 0 bases; unmatched bases: 4. Here the CDR3 reads CASSPRDSSYEQYF. In DNA form, the CDR3 reads TGTGCCAGCAGCCCACGGGACAGCTCCTACGAGCAGTACTTC.

The chain uses TRBV5-5 and TRBJ2-5; D unclear. This CDR3 region has 13 residues. Trimming cost V 0 bases and J 5 bases, with 8 bases left between them. Germline V gene lookup returns CDR1 SGHKS and CDR2 YYEKEE (reference sequence). In DNA form, the CDR3 reads TGTGCCAGCAGCTTGGTACTCGTGGAGACCCAGTACTTC. Protein sequence: CASSLVLVETQYF.

The rearrangement uses TRBV7-6 and TRBJ2-7; 7 nucleotides line up with TRBD1. The CDR3 is made up of 15 amino acids. CDR1 is SGHVS and CDR2 is FNYEAQ in the germline V gene. V lost 5 bases and J lost 0; bases outside the gene matches: 7. The DNA of the CDR3 is TGTGCCAGCAGCACACGACAGGGATCCTCCTACGAGCAGTACTTC. Amino acid sequence: CASSTRQGSSYEQYF.

The DNA of the CDR3 is TGTGCCAGCAGCCAAGATCGTCCGGAGGAAGGCTACACCTTC. Amino acids: CASSQDRPEEGYTF. This rearrangement joins TRBV3-1 (or the pseudogene TRBV3-2) to TRBJ1-2; D unresolved. V was shortened by 0 bases and J by 8 bases, with 13 bases between the two germline ends. The CDR3 runs to 14 residues. Germline loops: CDR1 LGHDT, CDR2 YNNKEL (reference sequence).

The rearrangement joins TRBV18 to TRBJ2-7, with D perhaps matching TRBD1 (5 bases). The germline V gene has CDR1 KGHSH and CDR2 LQKENI. The CDR3 is 16 residues long. V lost 5 bases to trimming and J lost 5 bases, with 22 bases between them. The CDR3 bases are TGTGCCAGCTCAGCCGGTCTCGAAACAGGCACGGACGAGCAGTACTTC. It specifies CASSAGLETGTDEQYF.

The chain carries TRBV7-3 and TRBJ2-5; a possible D gene is TRBD2 (6 bases). CDR1 and CDR2 (germline): SGHTA, FQGTGA. The CDR3 is 17 residues long. The ends were cut back, 1 base at V and 6 bases at J, with 21 bases in the middle. CDR3: CASSLIRDWPRTKTQYF. The CDR3 DNA reads as TGTGCCAGCAGCTTAATCAGGGACTGGCCTCGAACGAAGACCCAGTACTTC.

The gene calls are TRBV10-3 and TRBJ1-1, with 8 positions matching TRBD1. Germline CDR1 is ENHRY and CDR2 is SYGVKD. CDR3 length equals 16 residues. Trimming took 2 bases from V and 5 from J; bases not matched to a gene: 10. The CDR3 here is CAISEPVGQGSTEAFF. DNA of the CDR3: TGTGCCATCAGTGAGCCGGTTGGACAGGGAAGTACTGAAGCTTTCTTT.

The rearrangement joins TRBV9 to TRBJ1-5; D might be TRBD1 (6 bases). The germline V gene has CDR1 SGDLS and CDR2 YYNGEE. The ends were cut back, 0 bases at V and 7 bases at J, with 14 bases in the middle. This CDR3 region has 15 residues. CDR3 DNA sequence: TGTGCCAGCAGCGTAGATTCACAGGGCGAACAGCCCCAGCATTTT. This translates into CASSVDSQGEQPQHF.

This rearrangement joins TRBV6-1 to TRBJ1-1; TRBD1 is a possible D gene (5 bases). Deletions cut 3 bases from V and 3 bases from J, with 11 bases between. Germline assignment: CDR1 MNHNS and CDR2 SASEGT. The CDR3 contains 14 residues. The CDR3 DNA sequence: TGTGCCAGCAGTGAGAAGTCAGGGTACACTGAAGCTTTCTTT. It yields the protein CASSEKSGYTEAFF.

The chain has TRBV6-5 and TRBJ1-4; perhaps TRBD1 as D (6 bases). CDR3 length: 14 amino acids. Deletions cut 6 bases from V and 5 bases from J, with 13 bases between. Germline V gene data show CDR1 as MNHEY and CDR2 as SVGAGI. The CDR3 here is CASRGGQLNEKLFF. Here the CDR3 DNA reads TGTGCCAGCAGAGGAGGACAGCTGAATGAAAAACTGTTTTTT.

V is TRBV2 and J is TRBJ2-7; 7 bases line up with TRBD2. CDR3 length equals 14 residues. The junction had 5 bases not matched to a gene; V was cut back by 6 bases and J by 0 bases. Germline CDR1 reads SNHLY; CDR2 reads FYNNEI. In DNA form, the CDR3 reads TGTGCCAGCAGATCCGGGACTACCTCCTACGAGCAGTACTTC. This gives the protein CASRSGTTSYEQYF.

The CDR3 spells CATSSGGISTTNEKLFF. The CDR3 nucleotides read TGTGCCACCAGCAGTGGGGGCATATCAACAACTAATGAAAAACTGTTTTTT. This sequence joins TRBV15 and TRBJ1-4, with D perhaps matching TRBD1 (6 bases). The CDR3 is 17 amino acids. The germline V and J ends were trimmed by 3 bases and 0 bases, with 14 bases remaining between them. The germline V gene encodes CDR1 LNHNV and CDR2 YYDKDF (reference sequence).

The rearrangement links TRBV30 to TRBJ1-2; a weak D match, TRBD1 (6 bases). Trimming pared 5 bases from V and 7 bases from J, leaving 11 bases between. This CDR3 spans 11 amino acids. Germline V gene sequence: CDR1 GTSNPN, CDR2 SVGIG (reference sequence). The CDR3 protein is CAWGHRVGYTF. The CDR3 DNA reads as TGTGCCTGGGGACACAGGGTTGGCTACACCTTC.

The table lists this clone with a few counts. The chain uses TRBV9 and TRBJ2-3; 8 bases fit TRBD2. The CDR3 has 17 amino acids. Germline trimming cut 4 bases from V and 6 bases from J; bases unmatched to any gene: 16. The germline V gene encodes CDR1 SGDLS and CDR2 YYNGEE. The CDR3: CASSPQPSSGRVDTQYF. CDR3 coding DNA: TGTGCCAGCAGCCCTCAGCCGTCTAGCGGGCGTGTGGATACGCAGTATTTT.

The chain combines TRBV10-3 with TRBJ2-4; 8 bases match TRBD2. Germline values: CDR1 ENHRY, CDR2 SYGVKD. The V gene end was trimmed by 2 bases and the J gene end by 0 bases; junction bases not matched to a gene: 6. The CDR3 is 17 amino acids. CDR3 sequence reads: CAISEEGSGVAKNIQYF. The CDR3 DNA reads TGTGCCATCAGTGAGGAGGGTAGCGGGGTAGCCAAAAACATTCAGTACTTC.

This clone was seen more than once but under ten times. The rearrangement uses TRBV7-9 and TRBJ2-5; D not resolved. The ends were cut back, 5 bases at V and 4 bases at J, with 11 bases in the middle. CDR1 and CDR2 (germline): SEHNR, FQNEAQ (reference sequence). This CDR3 spans 13 amino acids. The CDR3 nucleotides read TGTGCCAGCAGCCCGTTGGCTCGAGAGACCCAGTACTTC. Protein: CASSPLARETQYF. Using reference TRBV7-9 and TRBJ2-5 for the parts outside the CDR3, the full variable domain is DTGVSQNPRHKITKRGQNVTFRCDPISEHNRLYWYRQTLGQGPEFLTYFQNEAQLEKSRLLSDRFSAERPKGSFSTLEIQRTEQGDSAMYLCASSPLARETQYFGPGTRLLVL.

The chain carries TRBV15 and TRBJ2-5; 9 bases align to TRBD2. The CDR3 totals 15 residues. V dropped 4 bases and J dropped 5; count of bases not matched to a gene: 8. Germline V gene lookup returns CDR1 LNHNV and CDR2 YYDKDF (reference sequence). CDR3 loop: CATSTGSGRRETQYF. CDR3 nucleotides: TGTGCCACCAGCACGGGGAGCGGGAGGAGGGAGACCCAGTACTTC.

The V and J genes are TRBV2 and TRBJ2-1, with TRBD2 matching 7 bases. The CDR3 spans 14 residues. V lost 5 bases to trimming and J lost 15 bases; unmatched junction nucleotides: 16. The V gene's germline CDR1 is SNHLY and CDR2 FYNNEI. The CDR3: CASSPSGLAAVVFF. DNA for the CDR3: TGTGCCAGCAGTCCCTCGGGGCTAGCGGCAGTAGTGTTCTTC.

This sequence joins TRBV7-2 and TRBJ2-1; the D is unclear. The CDR3 sequence is 11 residues long. The germline V and J ends were trimmed by 2 bases and 9 bases, with 5 bases remaining between them. Germline V gives CDR1 SGHTA, CDR2 FQGNSA. CDR3 nucleotide sequence: TGTGCCAGCAGCTTAAAGCGTGAGCAGTTCTTC. It codes for CASSLKREQFF.

This clone was found once. The chain combines TRBV18 with TRBJ1-2; TRBD1 matches 9 bases. The CDR3 contains 15 residues. Germline trimming cut 4 bases from V and 6 bases from J; bases unmatched to any gene: 9. Germline V gene lookup returns CDR1 KGHSH and CDR2 LQKENI. In DNA form, the CDR3 reads TGTGCCAGCTCACGGGGACAGGGCCGGGGGAATGGCTACACCTTC. Translating it yields CASSRGQGRGNGYTF.

The genes are TRBV27 and TRBJ2-7; 7 bases align to TRBD2. Germline V gene data show CDR1 as MNHEY and CDR2 as SMNVEV (reference sequence). The CDR3 extends over 14 amino acids. The junction had 9 bases not matched to a gene; V was cut back by 7 bases and J by 3 bases. The CDR3 loop reads CASKYGGSNYEQYF. The CDR3 DNA sequence: TGTGCCAGCAAGTATGGCGGGAGCAACTACGAGCAGTACTTC.

This chain joins TRBV19 and TRBJ2-7, with D maybe TRBD2 (5 bases). CDR1 and CDR2 from the germline V gene are LNHDA and SQIVND (reference sequence). This CDR3 is built from 15 residues. V shed 6 bases and J shed 5 bases, with 20 bases lying between them. For the CDR3, the DNA is TGTGCCAGTAGCCCAAACCGCGGGTATAACGACGAGCAGTACTTC. Its translation is CASSPNRGYNDEQYF. Supplemented by reference TRBV19 and TRBJ2-7, the full variable domain reads DGGITQSPKYLFRKEGQNVTLSCEQNLNHDAMYWYRQDPGQGLRLIYYSQIVNDFQKGDIAEGYSVSREKKESFPLTVTSAQKNPTAFYLCASSPNRGYNDEQYFGPGTRLTVT.

The rearrangement uses TRBV19 and TRBJ1-1; D is possibly TRBD1 (6 bases). Looked up from germline, CDR1 is LNHDA and CDR2 is SQIVND (reference sequence). The V end lost 4 bases, the J end lost 5 bases, and 23 bases lay between the germline ends. The CDR3 length is 17 residues. The CDR3 reads CASSTTPRDTMGTEAFF. As DNA, the CDR3 is TGTGCCAGTAGTACGACACCACGGGACACCATGGGGACTGAAGCTTTCTTT.

The rearrangement uses TRBV3-1 (or the pseudogene TRBV3-2) and TRBJ2-5, with no clear D. The CDR3 is made up of 15 amino acids. Germline CDR1 LGHDT, CDR2 YNNKEL (reference sequence). Deletions cut 2 bases from V and 1 base from J, with 11 bases between. The CDR3 region is CASSQTRLPQETQYF. The CDR3, as DNA: TGTGCCAGCAGCCAAACTCGACTGCCCCAAGAGACCCAGTACTTC.

The chain carries TRBV12-3 or TRBV12-4 and TRBJ2-5; D gene unclear. Trimming removed 6 bases at V and 8 bases at J, with 13 bases between. This CDR3 spans 12 amino acids. CDR3 protein: CASSLPPGTQYF. CDR3 DNA: TGTGCCAGCAGCTTACCCCCAGGAACCCAGTACTTC.

This clone was picked up one time. This chain joins TRBV2 and TRBJ2-3, with a possible D match to TRBD1 (6 bases). Trimming took off 4 bases at V and 3 bases at J, with 14 bases between the two ends. CDR1 and CDR2 from the germline V gene are SNHLY and FYNNEI. This CDR3 spans 15 amino acids. The chain's CDR3 is CASSVTTGHTDTQYF. CDR3 coding DNA: TGTGCCAGCAGTGTTACGACAGGCCATACAGATACGCAGTATTTT. Full variable domain (outside the CDR3, taken from reference TRBV2 and TRBJ2-3): EPEVTQTPSHQVTQMGQEVILRCVPISNHLYFYWYRQILGQKVEFLVSFYNNEISEKSEIFDDQFSVERPDGSNFTLKIRSTKLEDSAMYFCASSVTTGHTDTQYFGPGTRLTVL.

The chain employs TRBV7-3 and TRBJ1-1; D gene ambiguous. With 3 bases removed from V and 6 bases from J, the gap between germline ends came to 11 bases. Germline V gives CDR1 SGHTA, CDR2 FQGTGA. The CDR3 is made up of 13 amino acids. The CDR3 coding sequence is TGTGCCAGCAGCTTTTCCGGGGAAGCTGAAGCTTTCTTT. Amino acid sequence: CASSFSGEAEAFF.

Only one count was recorded for this clone. V and J are TRBV28 and TRBJ1-5; D remains unclear. Trimming removed 7 bases from V and 1 base from J, with 8 bases in between. This CDR3 is 13 amino acids long. Germline V gene lookup returns CDR1 MDHEN and CDR2 SYDVKM. The CDR3 nucleotides are TGTGCCAGCATTGAGGCCAGCAATCAGCCCCAGCATTTT. It translates to CASIEASNQPQHF.